Described below is a single T cell receptor beta chain sequence and its context. Profiling relied on immunoSEQ multiplex PCR, and the TCRdb table lists in-frame clones only, not all of them. This sample contains roughly 200,000 clones. CDR1 and CDR2 from the germline V gene are SEHNR and FQNEAQ (reference sequence). The CDR3 has 15 residues. V lost 1 base to trimming and J lost 5 bases, with 11 bases between them. This entry is derived from a study of control samples from healthy donors and cancer patients. The rearrangement links TRBV7-9 to TRBJ2-2; D is ambiguous. Sequencing was carried out using blood. This clonotype originated in a woman in her 30s in good health. CDR3 amino acids: CASSLGSLLTGELFF. For the CDR3, the DNA is TGTGCCAGCAGCTTAGGGAGCCTCCTTACCGGGGAGCTGTTTTTT.